This note documents a single T cell receptor (beta chain) sequence. The antigen is unknown. This CDR3 is also generated by other DNA sequences in the sample. This entry belongs to a study of cytomegalovirus exposure and HLA in healthy donors. The overall study: Among the 300 to 500 genotyped donors, 70% to 85% were placed in the Caucasian-associated ancestry cluster.

Germline V gives CDR1 SNHLY, CDR2 FYNNEI. The CDR3 has 14 amino acids. The trim removed 3 bases at V and 2 bases at J, leaving 3 bases unmatched. Notes on the study in general: Published work reported that the classifier diagnosed cytomegalovirus status with high specificity and sensitivity.

A multiplex PCR was run with 60 Vbeta primers and 13 Jbeta primers. Sequencing used immunoSEQ multiplex PCR; TCRdb keeps in-frame clones, though not all of them. The sample includes around 190,000 clones, 75% to 90% of them seen just once. This receptor was obtained from a woman aged 25 to 39 in good health and CMV-seronegative. Sequencing used PBMCs. V gene TRBV2 combines with J gene TRBJ2-7, with 8 bases that match TRBD2. CDR3 nucleotides: TGTGCCAGCAGTGAGACTAGCGTCGCCTACGAGCAGTACTTC. Its protein is CASSETSVAYEQYF.